This T cell receptor (beta chain) is drawn from a study of neurological immune-mediated disorders. Study-wide results and caveats: It was HTLV-1-associated myelopathy that showed the most TCR clonal expansion, while multiple sclerosis showed the least, falling below healthy controls. Among expanded clones, no CDR3 amino acid sequences were shared across subjects, a pattern suggesting private repertoires in all groups.

This clonotype has only a few counts. Its antigen remains unidentified. Synthesis of cDNA was accomplished via 5'RACE employing 10-nucleotide random UMIs. TCRdb recomputed calls from the 5' RACE reads with MiXCR, one row per CDR3 protein. The profile covers tens of thousands of distinct CDR3 sequences, with roughly 13% appearing a single time and roughly 6.8% taken by the ten largest. Sequencing input: PBMCs. The sequence came from a woman aged 45-59 years in good health.

CDR3 sequence (DNA): TGTGCCAGCAGTGAAATTGTACAGAGTAAAGAGACCCAGTACTTC. Protein sequence: CASSEIVQSKETQYF. The chain uses TRBV6-1 and TRBJ2-5; D remains ambiguous. Germline V CDR1 and CDR2: MNHNS, SASEGT. V gave up 2 bases and J gave up 3 bases, with 13 bases separating them. The CDR3 has 15 amino acids.